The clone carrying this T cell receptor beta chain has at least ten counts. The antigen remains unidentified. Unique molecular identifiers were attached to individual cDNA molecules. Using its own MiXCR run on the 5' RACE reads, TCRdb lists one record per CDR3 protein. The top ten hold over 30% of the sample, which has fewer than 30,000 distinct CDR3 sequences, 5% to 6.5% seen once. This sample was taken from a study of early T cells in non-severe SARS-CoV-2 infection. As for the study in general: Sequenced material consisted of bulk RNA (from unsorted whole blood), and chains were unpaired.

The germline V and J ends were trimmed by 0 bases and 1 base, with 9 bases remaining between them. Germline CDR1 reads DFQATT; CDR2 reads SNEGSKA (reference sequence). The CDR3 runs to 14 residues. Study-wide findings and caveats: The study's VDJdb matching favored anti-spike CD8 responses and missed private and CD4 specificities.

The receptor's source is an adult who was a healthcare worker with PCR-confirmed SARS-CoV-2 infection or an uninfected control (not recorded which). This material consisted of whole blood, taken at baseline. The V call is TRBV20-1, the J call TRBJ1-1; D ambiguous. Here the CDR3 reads CSARDLKGNTEAFF. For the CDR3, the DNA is TGCAGTGCTAGAGATTTAAAAGGGAACACTGAAGCTTTCTTT.